The 2 T cell receptor beta chains reported below all come from one sample, sequenced in a study of CD8 T cells in ankylosing spondylitis. TCRdb passed the 5' RACE reads through MiXCR, listing each CDR3 protein once. The top ten hold less than 35% of the sample, which has about 250,000 distinct CDR3 sequences, approximately 20% seen once. Sequenced sample: blood, either unsorted or a sorted T cell fraction (not recorded which). The receptors were sampled from a male donor with ankylosing spondylitis or in good health (not recorded which).

The chain couples TRBV7-8 to TRBJ2-7; TRBD2 aligns across 8 bases. CDR3 size: 15 residues. V trimming: 6 bases; J trimming: 2 bases; junction bases outside the gene matches: 9. Germline assignment: CDR1 SGHVS and CDR2 FQNEAQ. The CDR3 region is CASSGSWRGAYEQYF. The CDR3 DNA follows: TGTGCCAGCAGTGGTAGTTGGCGGGGGGCCTACGAGCAGTACTTC.

This clonotype was recorded a few times. This sequence joins TRBV5-1 and TRBJ2-7, with TRBD1 identical over 10 bases. The CDR3 sequence is 16 residues long. V shed 3 bases, J shed 0 bases, and the junction held 6 bases outside the gene matches. Per germline, CDR1 SGHRS and CDR2 YFSETQ. The CDR3, as DNA: TGCGCCAGCAGCTCCGGACAGGGGGTCTACTCCTACGAGCAGTACTTC. It specifies CASSSGQGVYSYEQYF.